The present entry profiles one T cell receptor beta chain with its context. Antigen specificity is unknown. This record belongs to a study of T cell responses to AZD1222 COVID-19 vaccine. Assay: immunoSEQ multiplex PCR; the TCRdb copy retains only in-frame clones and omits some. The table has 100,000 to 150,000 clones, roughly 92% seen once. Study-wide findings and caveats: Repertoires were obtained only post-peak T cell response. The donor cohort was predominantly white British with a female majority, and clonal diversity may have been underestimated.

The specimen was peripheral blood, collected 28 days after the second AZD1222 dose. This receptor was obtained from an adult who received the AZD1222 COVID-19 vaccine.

The CDR3 DNA reads as TGTGCCTGGGCAAGACAGGACAATCAGCCCCAGCATTTT. It encodes CAWARQDNQPQHF. J is TRBJ1-5 and V is TRBV30, with D perhaps TRBD1 (6 bases). The V gene's germline CDR1 is GTSNPN and CDR2 SVGIG (reference sequence). The length of the CDR3 is 13 residues. V lost 5 bases to trimming and J lost 3 bases, with 11 bases between them.